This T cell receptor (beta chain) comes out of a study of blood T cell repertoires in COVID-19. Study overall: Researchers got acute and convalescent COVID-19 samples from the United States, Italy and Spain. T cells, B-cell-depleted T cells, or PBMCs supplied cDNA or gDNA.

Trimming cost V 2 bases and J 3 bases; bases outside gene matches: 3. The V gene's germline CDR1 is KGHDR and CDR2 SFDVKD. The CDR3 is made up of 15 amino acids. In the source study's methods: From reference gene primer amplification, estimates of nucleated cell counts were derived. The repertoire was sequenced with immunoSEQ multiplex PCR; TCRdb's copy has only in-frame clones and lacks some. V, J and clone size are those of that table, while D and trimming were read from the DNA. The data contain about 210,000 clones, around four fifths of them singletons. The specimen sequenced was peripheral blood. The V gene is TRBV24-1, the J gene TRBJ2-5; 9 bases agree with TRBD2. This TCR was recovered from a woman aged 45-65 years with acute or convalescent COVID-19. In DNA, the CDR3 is TGTGCCACCAGTGATTATGGGACTAGCAAAGAGACCCAGTACTTC. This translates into CATSDYGTSKETQYF.